These 27 T cell receptor beta chains originate from one sample sequenced in a study of T cells expressing NK-cell markers. Using the 5' RACE reads, TCRdb records one entry per CDR3 protein without DNA. This sample's table reports fewer than 550,000 distinct CDR3 sequences. Source material: blood T cells: a sorted CD56 or NKG2C T cell subset, CD4+ or CD8+ T cells, or bulk PBMC T cells (not recorded which). The source is a woman aged 50 to 65 in good health.

CDR3 protein: CASSLRAGGGYNEQFF. This chain uses TRBV27 with TRBJ2-1; TCRdb's assignment of TRBD2 cannot be checked, as there is no DNA. CDR3 length equals 16 residues. Germline V CDR1 and CDR2: MNHEY, SMNVEV (reference sequence).

This rearrangement joins TRBV12-3 or TRBV12-4 to TRBJ2-1; TCRdb gives TRBD1 as the D gene, but with no DNA this cannot be confirmed. This CDR3 comprises 14 residues. CDR3 protein: CASSPQSGPGEQFF.

The V and J genes are TRBV4-2 and TRBJ2-1. CDR3 length: 13 amino acids. From germline, CDR1 is LGHNA and CDR2 YNFKEQ. The CDR3 protein is CASSQDQAGKKFF.

The chain recombines TRBV5-1 with TRBJ1-6; TCRdb calls TRBD1, which cannot be checked without DNA. The CDR3 totals 15 residues. Germline V CDR1 and CDR2: SGHRS, YFSETQ. The CDR3 loop reads CASSLSGRGRSPLHF.

The chain recombines TRBV7-3 with TRBJ2-7; the D call of TRBD1 rests on TCRdb alone, since no DNA is present to check it. The germline V gene encodes CDR1 SGHTA and CDR2 FQGTGA. This CDR3 comprises 13 residues. CDR3 protein: CASSPGFSYEQYF. Variable domain in full (rest from reference TRBV7-3 and TRBJ2-7): GAGVSQTPSNKVTEKGKYVELRCDPISGHTALYWYRQSLGQGPEFLIYFQGTGAADDSGLPNDRFFAVRPEGSVSTLKIQRTERGDSAVYLCASSPGFSYEQYFGPGTRLTVT.

J is TRBJ2-2 and V is TRBV12-3 or TRBV12-4; the TRBD2 assignment by TCRdb is unverifiable without DNA. The CDR3 covers 18 residues. The CDR3 region is CASSPGRMLAINTGELFF.

The chain is built from TRBV7-9 and TRBJ1-2. This CDR3 comprises 14 residues. Germline V lookup: CDR1 SEHNR, CDR2 FQNEAQ (reference sequence). This chain's CDR3 is CASSATRKRYGYTF.

The CDR3 loop reads CASSHEGRLAGNIQYF. The genes are TRBV4-1 and TRBJ2-4; the TCRdb call, TRBD2, lacks DNA for checking. Germline CDR1 MGHRA, CDR2 YSYEKL. This CDR3 spans 16 amino acids.

The chain is built from TRBV20-1 and TRBJ2-1. Germline lookup yields CDR1 DFQATT and CDR2 SNEGSKA (reference sequence). CDR3 length equals 11 residues. CDR3 sequence reads: CSASVENEQFF.

The chain is built from TRBV10-1 and TRBJ2-5. Germline V gene data show CDR1 as WNHNN and CDR2 as SYGVQD (reference sequence). This CDR3 comprises 14 residues. CDR3 residues: CASSHTPAVETQYF.

The chain couples TRBV7-2 to TRBJ1-1; checking the TCRdb D call of TRBD1 is not possible without DNA. The CDR3 spans 16 residues. The germline CDR1 and CDR2 sequences are SGHTA and FQGNSA. CDR3 loop: CASSNTPGRRNTEAFF.

J is TRBJ2-2 and V is TRBV10-1; TCRdb's assignment of TRBD2 cannot be checked, as there is no DNA. Germline V gives CDR1 WNHNN, CDR2 SYGVQD (reference sequence). The CDR3 runs to 21 residues. The CDR3: CASRDGYGLAGGYENTGELFF.

The V call is TRBV18, the J call TRBJ2-1; TCRdb names TRBD2, which stays unverified in the absence of DNA. The CDR3 consists of 14 residues. Germline CDR1 KGHSH, CDR2 LQKENI. The CDR3 loop is CASSPSGQYNEQFF.

V gene TRBV7-2 combines with J gene TRBJ2-3; TCRdb outputs TRBD2, but without DNA this stays unchecked. The germline V gene encodes CDR1 SGHTA and CDR2 FQGNSA. This CDR3 spans 14 amino acids. CDR3 in amino acids: CASSKGRTTDTQYF.

The CDR3 spells CASSQELAGSYEQYF. J is TRBJ2-7 and V is TRBV4-2; TCRdb names TRBD2, which stays unverified in the absence of DNA. The germline CDR1 and CDR2 sequences are LGHNA and YNFKEQ. The CDR3 length is 15 residues.

V usage is TRBV6-2 or TRBV6-3 and J usage is TRBJ1-3; there is no DNA to check the TCRdb D call of TRBD1. Germline V gene sequence: CDR1 MNHEY, CDR2 SVGEGT. This CDR3 has 14 amino acids. The CDR3 sequence is CASRPGTVGNTIYF.

This chain connects TRBV29-1 to TRBJ1-2. CDR3 length: 15 residues. Germline V gives CDR1 SQVTM, CDR2 ANQGSEA. The CDR3 region is CSARSPDPRTYGYTF.

This chain connects TRBV9 to TRBJ2-2; TCRdb selects TRBD2, and the lack of DNA leaves this call unchecked. The CDR3 consists of 14 residues. Germline V gene data show CDR1 as SGDLS and CDR2 as YYNGEE. CDR3 sequence reads: CASGEEIWSGELFF.

This rearrangement joins TRBV5-1 to TRBJ2-1; TCRdb proposes TRBD2, but this gene call is untestable without DNA. The CDR3 covers 13 residues. CDR1 is SGHRS and CDR2 is YFSETQ in the germline V gene. The CDR3 loop is CASSLVGREEQFF.

The genes are TRBV5-1 and TRBJ1-5; TCRdb outputs TRBD1, but without DNA this stays unchecked. The CDR3 length is 13 residues. In germline, CDR1 is SGHRS, CDR2 YFSETQ. The CDR3 here is CASRTGFGQPQHF.

The V call is TRBV28, the J call TRBJ2-5. This CDR3 region has 13 residues. In germline, CDR1 is MDHEN, CDR2 SYDVKM. The CDR3: CASSLPSGETQYF.

V and J are TRBV7-9 and TRBJ1-5; the TCRdb call, TRBD1, lacks DNA for checking. This CDR3 is 14 amino acids long. Germline values: CDR1 SEHNR, CDR2 FQNEAQ (reference sequence). The CDR3 here is CASSPSPDPQPQHF.

This chain uses TRBV6-5 with TRBJ2-5; the TCRdb D gene call, TRBD2, has no DNA to confirm it. The CDR3 totals 18 residues. Germline V CDR1 and CDR2: MNHEY, SVGAGI. The CDR3 is CASIPFRASGRGEETQYF.

This chain links TRBV12-3 or TRBV12-4 with TRBJ1-4; TCRdb designates TRBD1, a call that cannot be tested without DNA. The CDR3 runs to 15 residues. CDR3 amino acids: CASSFFRGPNEKLFF.

The chain has TRBV5-1 and TRBJ2-2; absent DNA, TCRdb's TRBD1 call cannot be checked. From germline, CDR1 is SGHRS and CDR2 YFSETQ. There are 16 residues in the CDR3. The CDR3 protein is CASSSTGGANTGELFF.

The rearrangement uses TRBV12-3 or TRBV12-4 and TRBJ2-4; TCRdb's assignment of TRBD2 cannot be checked, as there is no DNA. The CDR3 spans 15 residues. The CDR3: CASKLTEGSGGIQYF.

The rearrangement joins TRBV20-1 to TRBJ2-3; the TCRdb D gene call, TRBD2, has no DNA to confirm it. From germline, CDR1 is DFQATT and CDR2 SNEGSKA (reference sequence). The CDR3 is 15 residues long. Here the CDR3 reads CSAATIAGLTDTQYF.